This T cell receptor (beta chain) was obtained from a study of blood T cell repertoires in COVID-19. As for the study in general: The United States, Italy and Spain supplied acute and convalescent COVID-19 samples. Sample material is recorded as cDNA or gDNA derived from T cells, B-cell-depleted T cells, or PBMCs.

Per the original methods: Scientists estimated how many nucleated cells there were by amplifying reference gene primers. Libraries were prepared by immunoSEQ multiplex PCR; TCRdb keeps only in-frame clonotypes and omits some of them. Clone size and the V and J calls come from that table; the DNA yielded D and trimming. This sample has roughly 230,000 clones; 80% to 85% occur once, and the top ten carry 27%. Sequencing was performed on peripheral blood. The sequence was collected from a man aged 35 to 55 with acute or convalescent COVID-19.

CDR3 nucleotides: TGTGCCAGCAGCCCCGGACAGGGGGCTCTTCGGAGCGAGCAGTACTTC. Translating gives CASSPGQGALRSEQYF. The chain has TRBV5-5 and TRBJ2-7; 11 bases are shared with TRBD1. CDR3 length: 16 amino acids. V shed 4 bases, J shed 6 bases, and the junction held 12 bases outside the gene matches. Germline V gene data show CDR1 as SGHKS and CDR2 as YYEKEE (reference sequence).